This entry describes one T cell receptor beta chain. The data stem from a study of OX40 agonist ivuxolimab in advanced cancers. Measured with immunoSEQ multiplex PCR; TCRdb has only the in-frame clones, and not every one. The data contain 25,000 to 35,000 clones, approximately 88% of them singletons. This CDR3 comprises 14 residues. CDR1 SGHRS and CDR2 YFSETQ come from the germline V gene. Unmatched junction bases numbered 2, after V lost 2 bases and J lost 2 bases. The specimen comprised CD4+ or CD8+ T cells sorted from blood, sampled in a trial of the OX40 agonist ivuxolimab. This clonotype originated in an adult with an advanced solid tumor such as melanoma, head and neck, liver or kidney cancer. The rearrangement links TRBV5-1 to TRBJ2-7; 9 bases map to TRBD1. As DNA, the CDR3 is TGCGCCAGCAGCTTCGGGACAGGGCCCTACGAGCAGTACTTC. Translating gives CASSFGTGPYEQYF.